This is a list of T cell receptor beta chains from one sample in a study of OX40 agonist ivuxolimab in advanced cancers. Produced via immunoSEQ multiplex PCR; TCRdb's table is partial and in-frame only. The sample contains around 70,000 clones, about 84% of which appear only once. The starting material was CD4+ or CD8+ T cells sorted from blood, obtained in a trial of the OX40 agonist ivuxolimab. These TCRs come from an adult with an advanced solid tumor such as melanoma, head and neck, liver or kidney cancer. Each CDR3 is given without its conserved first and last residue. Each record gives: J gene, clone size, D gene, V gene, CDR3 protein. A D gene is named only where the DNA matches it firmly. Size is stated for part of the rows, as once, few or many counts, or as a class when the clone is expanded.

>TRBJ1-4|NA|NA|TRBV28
ASSGDRINEKLF
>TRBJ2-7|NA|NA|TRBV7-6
ASSFGETYEQY
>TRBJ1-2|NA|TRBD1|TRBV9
ASSATGNYGYT
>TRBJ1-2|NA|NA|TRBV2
ASSLQGRDGYT
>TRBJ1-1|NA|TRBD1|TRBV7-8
ASSLVQGAETEAF
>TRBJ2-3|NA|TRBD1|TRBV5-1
ASSDRDRGLTDTQY
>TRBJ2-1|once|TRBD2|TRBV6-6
ASSSLGTRGRNEQF
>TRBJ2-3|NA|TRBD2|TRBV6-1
ASSEPAGASTDTQY
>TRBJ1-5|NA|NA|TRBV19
ASVRAQDQPQH
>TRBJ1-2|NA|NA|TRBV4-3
ASSQDLGGPNYGYT
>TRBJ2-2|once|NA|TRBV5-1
ASRASTNTGELF
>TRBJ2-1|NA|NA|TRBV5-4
ASSLALERYNEQF
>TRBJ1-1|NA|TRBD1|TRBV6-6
AGGTGGTEAF
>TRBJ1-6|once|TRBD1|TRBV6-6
ASRTGQGYNSPLH
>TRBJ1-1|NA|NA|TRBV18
ASSPGAGVNTEAF
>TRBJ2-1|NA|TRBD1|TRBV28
ASSSAGTGRNNEQF
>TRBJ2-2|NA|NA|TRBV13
ASSLQGAGELF
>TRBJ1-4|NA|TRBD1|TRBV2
ASSADRGNRKLF
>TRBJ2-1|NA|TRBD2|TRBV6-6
ASSLAGARNEQF
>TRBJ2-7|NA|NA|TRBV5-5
ASTGRGILSYEQY
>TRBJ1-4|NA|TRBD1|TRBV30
AWSPNRGQAEKLF
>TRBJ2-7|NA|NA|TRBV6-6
ASKVNAYSYEQY
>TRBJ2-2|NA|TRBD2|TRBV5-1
ASSLVPGGSGELF
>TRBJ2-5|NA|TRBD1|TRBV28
ASSLRGGTETQY
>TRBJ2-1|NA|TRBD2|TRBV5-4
ASSLGTSGDDEQF
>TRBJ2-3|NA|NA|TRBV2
ASSEANTADTQY
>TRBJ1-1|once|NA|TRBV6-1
ASSESEEGTEAF
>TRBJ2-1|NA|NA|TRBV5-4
ASSPRDPLSNEQF
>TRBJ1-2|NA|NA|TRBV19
ASSTSGLRVLNGYT
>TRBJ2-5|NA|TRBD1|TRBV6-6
ASSHDRVQETQY
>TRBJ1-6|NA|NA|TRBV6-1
ASSWTDNSPLH
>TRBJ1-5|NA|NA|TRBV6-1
ASSPGRNQPQH
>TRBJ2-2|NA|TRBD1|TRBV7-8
ASSKTGTGAGAGELF
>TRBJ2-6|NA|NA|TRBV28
ASSSGVPDGANVLT
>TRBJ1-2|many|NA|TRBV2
ASSEWDYGYT
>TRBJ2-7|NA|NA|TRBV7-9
ASRDIAHEQY
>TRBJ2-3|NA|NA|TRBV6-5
ASNMAGMGDTQY
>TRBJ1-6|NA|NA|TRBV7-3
ASSLNPRDVGFNSPLH
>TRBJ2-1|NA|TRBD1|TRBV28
ASSPFFRTGVGNEQF
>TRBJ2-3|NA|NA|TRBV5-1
ASSLFSRTQDTQY
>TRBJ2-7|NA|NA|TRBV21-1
ASSEKGTRGLAGGHYEQY